The rows below give T cell receptor beta chains drawn from one sample of a study of T cell responses to AZD1222 COVID-19 vaccine. The method was immunoSEQ multiplex PCR; TCRdb's version includes in-frame clones alone and lacks a portion of them. This table holds under 150,000 clones, more than 90% found once. The sample was peripheral blood, taken on day 0 of AZD1222 vaccination. Every receptor here comes from an adult in good health. Both conserved end residues are part of each CDR3. D genes are given only for firm matches. Where a row states a size, it is once, few, many or the class of an expanded clone; other rows omit it.

>NA|TRBV5-1|once|TRBJ2-1
TGCGCCAGCAGCCTCCGGTCCCGGGCCTACAATGAGCAGTTCTTC
CASSLRSRAYNEQFF
>TRBD2|TRBV4-1|NA|TRBJ2-5
TGCGCCAGCAGCCAGGAATACCAGCGGGAGGGACCCCAAGAGACCCAGTACTTC
CASSQEYQREGPQETQYF
>NA|TRBV5-1|NA|TRBJ1-1
TGCGCCAGCAGCTGGGACGCGAACACTGAAGCTTTCTTT
CASSWDANTEAFF
>TRBD2|TRBV3-1/TRBV3-2|NA|TRBJ2-7
TGTGCCAGCAGCCAAGGACTAGCGACATTGGGCGAGCAGTACTTC
CASSQGLATLGEQYF
>NA|TRBV5-6|NA|TRBJ1-1
TGTGCCAGCAGCTTCGACAGAAACACTGAAGCTTTCTTT
CASSFDRNTEAFF
>NA|TRBV3-1/TRBV3-2|NA|TRBJ2-1
TGTGCCAGCAGCCCTCATCGTCTGGGCTCCTACAATGAGCAGTTCTTC
CASSPHRLGSYNEQFF
>TRBD1|TRBV25-1|NA|TRBJ1-4
TGTGCCAGCAGTGATGTGGGGGACAGGGGCGAAAAACTGTTTTTT
CASSDVGDRGEKLFF
>TRBD1|TRBV30|NA|TRBJ1-1
TGTGCCTGGAGCAAAGACAGGGGGCTCCCGGACACTGAAGCTTTCTTT
CAWSKDRGLPDTEAFF
>NA|TRBV5-4|NA|TRBJ1-6
TGTGCCAGCAGCTTGGCTGGGGATGGTTCACCCCTCCACTTT
CASSLAGDGSPLHF
>NA|TRBV18|once|TRBJ2-2
TGTGCCAGCTCACCAGTGACAGCTGCGAACACCGGGGAGCTGTTTTTT
CASSPVTAANTGELFF
>TRBD1|TRBV27|once|TRBJ1-5
TGTGCCAGCAGTTTGAAGGGGGCTGGGCAGCCCCAGCATTTT
CASSLKGAGQPQHF
>TRBD1|TRBV3-1/TRBV3-2|NA|TRBJ1-1
TGTGCCAGCAGCCAAACCCCAGGGGGCACTGAAGCTTTCTTT
CASSQTPGGTEAFF
>TRBD1|TRBV7-3|NA|TRBJ2-1
TGTGCCAGCAGCTCAGGACAGGGGAACAATGAGCAGTTCTTC
CASSSGQGNNEQFF
>NA|TRBV5-4|NA|TRBJ1-5
TGTGCCAGCAGCTCGGGCGTGGGCAATCAGCCCCAGCATTTT
CASSSGVGNQPQHF
>NA|TRBV28|once|TRBJ2-5
TGTGCCAGCCGCATCATGGGGGTAGAGACCCAGTACTTC
CASRIMGVETQYF
>NA|TRBV9|once|TRBJ1-2
TGTGCCAGCAGCGTAGGTCAGGGGAGCTATGGCTACACCTTC
CASSVGQGSYGYTF
>NA|TRBV24-1|few|TRBJ1-2
TGTGCCACCAGTGATTCGTCCTCCTATGGCTACACCTTC
CATSDSSSYGYTF
>TRBD1|TRBV19|NA|TRBJ1-5
TGTGCCAGCGAACAGGGGAATCAGCCCCAGCATTTT
CASEQGNQPQHF
>NA|TRBV7-7|NA|TRBJ2-1
TGTGCCAGCAGCTCCGGGGAGCAGCCTAATGAGCAGTTCTTC
CASSSGEQPNEQFF
>NA|TRBV19|NA|TRBJ1-1
TGTGCCAGTATGGAGGTTACCTGGGGCACTGAAGCTTTCTTT
CASMEVTWGTEAFF
>NA|TRBV6-2/TRBV6-3|NA|TRBJ1-6
TGTGCCAGCAGTTACTTCGGGGTTCATGATTCACCCCTCCACTTT
CASSYFGVHDSPLHF
>TRBD2|TRBV30|NA|TRBJ2-3
TGTGCCTCGACTAGCGGGAGGGGGACAGATACGCAGTATTTT
CASTSGRGTDTQYF
>NA|TRBV3-1/TRBV3-2|NA|TRBJ1-2
TGTGCCAGCAGCCAAGATTTAACCGACAGCTATGGCTACACCTTC
CASSQDLTDSYGYTF
>TRBD2|TRBV5-8|few|TRBJ2-7
TGTGCCAGCAGCCCGACGGGACTAGCACGGGAGCAGTACTTC
CASSPTGLAREQYF
>NA|TRBV7-9|once|TRBJ2-5
TGTGCCAGCAGCTTAGCCCAGGGGACCCAGTACTTC
CASSLAQGTQYF
>NA|TRBV10-2|NA|TRBJ1-5
TGCGCCAGCAGCCTGAGGAATCAGCCCCAGCATTTT
CASSLRNQPQHF
>NA|TRBV6-5|NA|TRBJ1-5
TGTGCCAGCAGTTCGGGCCCGCGTCAGCCCCAGCATTTT
CASSSGPRQPQHF
>NA|TRBV28|NA|TRBJ2-3
TGTGCCAGCAGTCCGACTAGCACAGATACGCAGTATTTT
CASSPTSTDTQYF
>NA|TRBV30|once|TRBJ1-2
TGTGCCTGGAGTGAGCGGGAAGGGAATGGCTACACCTTC
CAWSEREGNGYTF
>TRBD2|TRBV6-5|NA|TRBJ2-2
TGTGCCAGCAGAAGCCTAGCGGGAGGGCCGGAGGAGCTGTTTTTT
CASRSLAGGPEELFF
>NA|TRBV29-1|NA|TRBJ2-7
TGCAGCGTTCAGGAAGGACGATACGAGCAGTACTTC
CSVQEGRYEQYF
>NA|TRBV10-2|NA|TRBJ1-1
TGCGCCAGCAGTTTGTCAGGGAACACTGAAGCTTTCTTT
CASSLSGNTEAFF
>NA|TRBV28|once|TRBJ1-5
TGTGCCAGCAGTGGACGGGGATGGGACCAGCCCCAGCATTTT
CASSGRGWDQPQHF
>TRBD2|TRBV19|medium-sized|TRBJ2-1
TGTGCCAGTAGTATATCTAGCGGGAGTTTTGATGAGCAGTTCTTC
CASSISSGSFDEQFF
>NA|TRBV30|NA|TRBJ2-7
TGTGCCTGGAGTAAGTTCCCTGCCTACGAGCAGTACTTC
CAWSKFPAYEQYF
>NA|TRBV5-1|NA|TRBJ1-4
TGCGCCAGCAGCTTGGCACCGCCTAATGAAAAACTGTTTTTT
CASSLAPPNEKLFF